These T cell receptor beta chains were read from a single sample in a study of cytomegalovirus exposure and HLA in healthy donors. Using immunoSEQ multiplex PCR, the repertoire was profiled, and TCRdb retains in-frame clones only, with some absent. The sample has 65,000 to 95,000 clones, around 80% seen once; the top ten hold around 2.5%. Sequenced material: PBMCs. The origin of the receptors is a male donor in good health and CMV-seropositive. CDR3s include the opening cysteine and the closing phenylalanine or tryptophan. The D gene is left open where the match is weak. Some rows have no size entry. The others give once, few or many, or a class for an expanded clone.

clone_size	v_call	j_call	d_call	cdr3_nt	cdr3_aa
once	TRBV7-9	TRBJ2-6	TRBD2	TGTGCCAGCAGCTTAGGACTAGCGGGAGCTACTGGGGCCAACGTCCTGACTTTC	CASSLGLAGATGANVLTF
NA	TRBV7-2	TRBJ2-3	TRBD2	TGTGCCAGCAGCTTATCAGCGGGAGGGTTGACAGATACGCAGTATTTT	CASSLSAGGLTDTQYF
NA	TRBV6-5	TRBJ2-7	TRBD1	TGTGCCAGCAGTCGGGGACAGAATTCCTACGAGCAGTACTTC	CASSRGQNSYEQYF
once	TRBV4-2	TRBJ2-1	TRBD1	TGTGCCAGCAGCCAAAACACACAGGGGAGTTCGGGATCGAGTGAGCAGTTCTTC	CASSQNTQGSSGSSEQFF
NA	TRBV5-1	TRBJ2-1	TRBD2	TGCGCCAGCAGCTCAATAGCGGGAGGGAAGGGCGAGCAGTTCTTC	CASSSIAGGKGEQFF
NA	TRBV6-1	TRBJ2-5	TRBD2	TGTGCCAGCAGTGGACTAGCGGGAGCGGAGACCCAGTACTTC	CASSGLAGAETQYF
NA	TRBV6-4	TRBJ2-3	TRBD2	TGTGCCAGCAGTGAAGCGGGAGGCACAGATACGCAGTATTTT	CASSEAGGTDTQYF
NA	TRBV6-1	TRBJ2-7	TRBD2	TGTGCCAGCAGTGCGAGATTAGCGGGAGCCTACGAGCAGTACTTC	CASSARLAGAYEQYF
NA	TRBV7-7	TRBJ2-3	TRBD2	TGTGCCAGCAGCTTATATTCTCCGGGACTAGGGGCAGATACGCAGTATTTT	CASSLYSPGLGADTQYF
NA	TRBV7-8	TRBJ2-7	NA	TGTGCCAGCAGCTTTGGAGGTCTGTACGAGCAGTACTTC	CASSFGGLYEQYF
NA	TRBV6-4	TRBJ2-6	NA	TGTGCCAGCAGTGAGTACTCTGGGGCCAACGTCCTGACTTTC	CASSEYSGANVLTF
NA	TRBV6-1	TRBJ1-5	TRBD1	TGTGCCAGTACCAGGGGGGATAGCAATCAGCCCCAGCATTTT	CASTRGDSNQPQHF
NA	TRBV5-4	TRBJ2-1	TRBD2	TGTGCCAGCAGCTTGGTGGGACTAGCGGGCCATGAGCAGTTCTTC	CASSLVGLAGHEQFF
NA	TRBV5-4	TRBJ2-1	TRBD2	TGTGCCAGCATCCGCGGGGGTGAGCAGTTCTTC	CASIRGGEQFF
few	TRBV19	TRBJ2-1	TRBD2	TGTGCCAGTAGACTAGCGGGACTAAGTTACAATGAGCAGTTCTTC	CASRLAGLSYNEQFF
NA	TRBV28	TRBJ2-7	NA	TGTGCCAGCAAGAGAGGTTCGTCCTACGAGCAGTACTTC	CASKRGSSYEQYF
NA	TRBV4-1	TRBJ2-7	TRBD2	TGCGCCAGCAGCCAAGGTCAGGCCTTCGGGAGGGCCAACGAGCAGTACTTC	CASSQGQAFGRANEQYF
once	TRBV7-2	TRBJ2-2	TRBD1	TGTGCCAGCAGCTTGGACAGGGGAATGGCCGGGGAGCTGTTTTTT	CASSLDRGMAGELFF
NA	TRBV6-5	TRBJ2-3	TRBD1	TGTGCCAGCAGTTGGGACAGGGTGGTGGATACGCAGTATTTT	CASSWDRVVDTQYF
NA	TRBV7-2	TRBJ2-3	NA	TGTGCCAGCAGCTTAGTAGTGGTCACAGATACGCAGTATTTT	CASSLVVVTDTQYF
NA	TRBV2	TRBJ2-3	TRBD2	TGTGCCAGCACCTCCGGGACTAGCGGAGGCACAGATACGCAGTATTTT	CASTSGTSGGTDTQYF
NA	TRBV5-1	TRBJ2-3	TRBD2	TGCGCCAGCAGCTTGGCGGGAGGCCTCGGAGATACGCAGTATTTT	CASSLAGGLGDTQYF
few	TRBV6-1	TRBJ2-6	TRBD1	TGTGCCAGCAGTGACAGGGGGACCTCTGGGGCCAACGTCCTGACTTTC	CASSDRGTSGANVLTF
NA	TRBV4-2	TRBJ2-7	NA	TGTGCCAGCAGCCAAGCGTCAGGTTACGAGCAGTACTTC	CASSQASGYEQYF
NA	TRBV30	TRBJ2-1	TRBD2	TGTGCCTGGGTAAGGACTAGCAGAAAGTACAATGAGCAGTTCTTC	CAWVRTSRKYNEQFF
NA	TRBV9	TRBJ2-1	NA	TGTGCCAGCAGCGTACAAGGCCTCTCGACGGGGAATGAGCAGTTCTTC	CASSVQGLSTGNEQFF
NA	TRBV2	TRBJ1-5	NA	TGTGCCAGCAGTGATTCGGGGGTTCAGCCCCAGCATTTT	CASSDSGVQPQHF
NA	TRBV28	TRBJ2-7	TRBD2	TGTGCCACCCGGGGGGGTGGTTGGGAACGATACGAGCAGTACTTC	CATRGGGWERYEQYF
once	TRBV5-4	TRBJ1-1	TRBD1	TGTGCCAGCAGCTTGGAAACAGGGGGCACTGAAGCTTTCTTT	CASSLETGGTEAFF
NA	TRBV9	TRBJ2-1	TRBD2	TGTGCCAGCAGCGTAGCACTAGCGGGAGTTGGCGAGCAGTTCTTC	CASSVALAGVGEQFF
NA	TRBV9	TRBJ1-1	TRBD1	TGTGCCAGCAGCGGGGACAGGGACTTGAACACTGAAGCTTTCTTT	CASSGDRDLNTEAFF
NA	TRBV4-1	TRBJ1-3	NA	TGCGCCAGCAGCCAAGGACAGCCTGCCTTCTCTGGAAACACCATATATTTT	CASSQGQPAFSGNTIYF
NA	TRBV5-4	TRBJ2-3	NA	TGTGCCAGCAGCCTACGCACAGATACGCAGTATTTT	CASSLRTDTQYF
NA	TRBV30	TRBJ1-1	TRBD1	TGTGCCTGGGGACAGGGAATGAACACTGAAGCTTTCTTT	CAWGQGMNTEAFF
NA	TRBV7-9	TRBJ1-2	NA	TGTGCCAGCAGCTTTGAGGGAATCGGTGGCTACACCTTC	CASSFEGIGGYTF
NA	TRBV15	TRBJ2-3	NA	TGTGCCACCAGCAGAGAGGTCCGGGTTCCTCCAGATACGCAGTATTTT	CATSREVRVPPDTQYF
NA	TRBV6-5	TRBJ1-1	NA	TGTGCCAGCAGTGAACGCCCGGAGCGCACTGAAGCTTTCTTT	CASSERPERTEAFF
many	TRBV15	TRBJ2-3	NA	TGTGCCACCAGCCGCGACACAGATACGCAGTATTTT	CATSRDTDTQYF
few	TRBV21-1	TRBJ2-7	NA	TGTGCCAGCAGCAAAGAGGGTTCGGGACAGCTGTCCTACGAGCAGTACTTC	CASSKEGSGQLSYEQYF
NA	TRBV6-1	TRBJ2-2	TRBD2	TGTGCCAGCAGCGAAGCGGGAGGTTCCACCGGGGAGCTGTTTTTT	CASSEAGGSTGELFF
NA	TRBV9	TRBJ2-5	TRBD1	TGTGCCAGCAGCCGGGACAGGGAATCGGCAGAGACCCAGTACTTC	CASSRDRESAETQYF
few	TRBV7-3	TRBJ2-5	TRBD2	TGTGCCAGCAGCTCGGGACTAGCGGGACCTTTGGAGACCCAGTACTTC	CASSSGLAGPLETQYF
NA	TRBV7-8	TRBJ2-2	NA	TGTGCCAGCAGCTTAGCCTCCAGGGGGAACACCGGGGAGCTGTTTTTT	CASSLASRGNTGELFF
NA	TRBV5-4	TRBJ1-1	NA	TGTGCCAGCAGCCCATTGGCGGCAGGGCTGAACACTGAAGCTTTCTTT	CASSPLAAGLNTEAFF
NA	TRBV28	TRBJ1-5	TRBD1	TGTGCCAGCAGCCGGAGAACAGGGGCCATCGGGAATCAGCCCCAGCATTTT	CASSRRTGAIGNQPQHF
NA	TRBV7-2	TRBJ2-5	NA	TGTGCCAGCAGGTCAGAAGAGACCCAGTACTTC	CASRSEETQYF
NA	TRBV6-6	TRBJ2-7	TRBD1	TGTGCCAGCAGAACGGGACAGCTCGGCGCGGAGCAGTACTTC	CASRTGQLGAEQYF
few	TRBV7-8	TRBJ1-1	NA	TGTGCCAGCAGCCTGAGGGGGGGGTCTACTGAAGCTTTCTTT	CASSLRGGSTEAFF
NA	TRBV28	TRBJ2-5	TRBD2	TGTGCCAGCAGTTCTACTAGCGGGAGGGAGCGAGAGACCCAGTACTTC	CASSSTSGRERETQYF
once	TRBV5-1	TRBJ1-1	NA	TGCGCCAGCAGCTTGGAATCGGTGAACACTGAAGCTTTCTTT	CASSLESVNTEAFF
NA	TRBV5-4	TRBJ2-3	TRBD1	TGTGCCAGCAGCTTGGGGGGACAGAGCACAGATACGCAGTATTTT	CASSLGGQSTDTQYF
NA	TRBV9	TRBJ2-6	NA	TGTGCCAGCAACAATGGGGCCAACGTCCTGACTTTC	CASNNGANVLTF